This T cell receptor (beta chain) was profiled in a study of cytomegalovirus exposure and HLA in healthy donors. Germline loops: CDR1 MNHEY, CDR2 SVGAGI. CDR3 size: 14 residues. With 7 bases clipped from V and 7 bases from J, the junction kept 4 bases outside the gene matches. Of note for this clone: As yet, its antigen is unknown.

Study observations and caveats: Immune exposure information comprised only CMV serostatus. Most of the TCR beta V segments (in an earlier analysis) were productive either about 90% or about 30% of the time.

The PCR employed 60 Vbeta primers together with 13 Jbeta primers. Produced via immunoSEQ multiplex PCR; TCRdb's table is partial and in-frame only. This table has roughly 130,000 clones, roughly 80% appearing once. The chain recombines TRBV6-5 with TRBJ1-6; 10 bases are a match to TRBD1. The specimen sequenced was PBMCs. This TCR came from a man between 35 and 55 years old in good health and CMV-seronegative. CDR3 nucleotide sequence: TGTGCCAGCACCAGGGGACAGGGGAATTCACCCCTCCACTTT. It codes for CASTRGQGNSPLHF.